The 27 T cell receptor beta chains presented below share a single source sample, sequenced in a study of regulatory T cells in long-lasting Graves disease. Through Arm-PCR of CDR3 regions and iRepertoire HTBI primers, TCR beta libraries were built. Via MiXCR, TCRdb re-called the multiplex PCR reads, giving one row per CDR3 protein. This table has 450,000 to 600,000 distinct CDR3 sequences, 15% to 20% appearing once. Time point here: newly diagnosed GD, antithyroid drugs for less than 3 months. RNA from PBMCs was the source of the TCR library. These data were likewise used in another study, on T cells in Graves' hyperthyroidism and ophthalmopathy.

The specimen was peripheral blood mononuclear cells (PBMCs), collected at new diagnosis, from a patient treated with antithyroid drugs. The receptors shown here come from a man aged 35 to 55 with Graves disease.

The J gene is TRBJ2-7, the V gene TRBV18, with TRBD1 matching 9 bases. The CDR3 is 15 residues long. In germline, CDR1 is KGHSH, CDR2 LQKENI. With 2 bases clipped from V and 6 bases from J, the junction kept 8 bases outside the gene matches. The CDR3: CASSPSWDRASEQYF. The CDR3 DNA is TGTGCCAGCTCACCATCGTGGGACAGGGCCTCCGAGCAGTACTTC.

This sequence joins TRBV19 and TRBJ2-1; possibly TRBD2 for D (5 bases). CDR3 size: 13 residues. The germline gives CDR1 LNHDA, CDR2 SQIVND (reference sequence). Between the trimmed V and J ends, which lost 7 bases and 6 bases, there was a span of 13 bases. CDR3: CASKVSGGNEQFF. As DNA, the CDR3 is TGTGCCAGTAAGGTTTCTGGAGGCAATGAGCAGTTCTTC.

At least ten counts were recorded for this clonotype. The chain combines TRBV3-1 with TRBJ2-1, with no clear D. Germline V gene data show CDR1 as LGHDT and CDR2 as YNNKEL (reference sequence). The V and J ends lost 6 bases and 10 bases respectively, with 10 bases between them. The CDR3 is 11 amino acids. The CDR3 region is CASSRWKEQFF. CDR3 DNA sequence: TGTGCCAGCAGTCGTTGGAAGGAGCAGTTCTTC.

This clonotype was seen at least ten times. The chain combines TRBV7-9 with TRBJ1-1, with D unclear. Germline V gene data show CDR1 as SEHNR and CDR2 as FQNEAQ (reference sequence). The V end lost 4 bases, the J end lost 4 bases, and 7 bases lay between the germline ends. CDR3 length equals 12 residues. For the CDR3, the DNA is TGTGCCAGCAGCTCCGATTTCACTGAAGCTTTCTTT. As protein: CASSSDFTEAFF.

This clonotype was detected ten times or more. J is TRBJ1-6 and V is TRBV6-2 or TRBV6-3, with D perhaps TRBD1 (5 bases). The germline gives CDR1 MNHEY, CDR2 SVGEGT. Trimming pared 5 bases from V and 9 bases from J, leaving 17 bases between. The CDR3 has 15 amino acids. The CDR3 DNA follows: TGTGCCAGCAGTGCCTCCGGGACCCTAATTTCACCCCTCCACTTT. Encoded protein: CASSASGTLISPLHF.

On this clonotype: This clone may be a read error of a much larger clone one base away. The CDR3: CASSQVYGAREQYF. For the CDR3, the DNA is TGTGCCAGCAGCCAAGTGTACGGAGCAAGAGAGCAGTACTTC. The chain joins TRBV14 to TRBJ2-7, with D hard to call. Germline CDR1 reads SGHDN; CDR2 reads FVKESK. The CDR3 has 14 amino acids. Deletions cut 1 base from V and 7 bases from J, with 14 bases between. Using reference TRBV14 and TRBJ2-7 for the parts outside the CDR3, the full variable domain is EAGVTQFPSHSVIEKGQTVTLRCDPISGHDNLYWYRRVMGKEIKFLLHFVKESKQDESGMPNNRFLAERTGGTYSTLKVQPAELEDSGVYFCASSQVYGAREQYFGPGTRLTVT.

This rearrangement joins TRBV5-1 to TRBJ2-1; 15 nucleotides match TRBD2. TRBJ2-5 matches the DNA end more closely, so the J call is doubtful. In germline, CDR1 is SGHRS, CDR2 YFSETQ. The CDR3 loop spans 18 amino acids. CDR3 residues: CASSAGLAGGLNQETQYF. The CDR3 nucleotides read TGCGCCAGCAGCGCGGGACTAGCGGGAGGCCTAAACCAAGAGACCCAGTACTTC.

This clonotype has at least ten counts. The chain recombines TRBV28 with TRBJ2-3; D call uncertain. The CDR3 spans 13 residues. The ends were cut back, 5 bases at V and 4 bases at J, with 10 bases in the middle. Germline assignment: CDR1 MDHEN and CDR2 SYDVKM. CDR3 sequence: CASSVRAPDTQYF. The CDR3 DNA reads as TGTGCCAGCAGTGTCCGGGCTCCAGATACGCAGTATTTT.

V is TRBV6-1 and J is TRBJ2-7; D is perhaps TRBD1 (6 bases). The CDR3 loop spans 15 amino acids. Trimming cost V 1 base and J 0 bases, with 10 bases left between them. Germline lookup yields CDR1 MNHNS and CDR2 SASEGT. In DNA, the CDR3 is TGTGCCAGCAGTGAAGGGACAGTTCGCTCCTACGAGCAGTACTTC. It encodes CASSEGTVRSYEQYF.

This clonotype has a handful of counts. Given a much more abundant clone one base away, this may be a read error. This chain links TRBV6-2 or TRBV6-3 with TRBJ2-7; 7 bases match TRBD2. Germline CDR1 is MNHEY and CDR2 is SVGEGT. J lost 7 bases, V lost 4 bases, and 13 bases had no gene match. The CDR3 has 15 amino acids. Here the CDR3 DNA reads TGTGCCAGCAGTTGGGAGGGACGGGACTACAATGAGCAGTACTTC. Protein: CASSWEGRDYNEQYF.

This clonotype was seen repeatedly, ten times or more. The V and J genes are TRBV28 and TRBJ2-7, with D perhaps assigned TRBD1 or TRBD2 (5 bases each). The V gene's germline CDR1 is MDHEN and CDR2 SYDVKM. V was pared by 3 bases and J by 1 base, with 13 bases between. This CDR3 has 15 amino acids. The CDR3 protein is CASSFTPGPSYEQYF. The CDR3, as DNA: TGTGCCAGCAGTTTCACACCGGGGCCATCCTACGAGCAGTACTTC.

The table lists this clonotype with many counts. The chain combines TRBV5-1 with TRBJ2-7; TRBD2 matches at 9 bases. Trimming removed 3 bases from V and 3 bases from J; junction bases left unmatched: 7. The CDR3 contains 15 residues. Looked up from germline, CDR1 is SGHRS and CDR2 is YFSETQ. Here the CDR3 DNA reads TGCGCCAGCAGCTGGACTAGCGCCATGATCTACGAGCAGTACTTC. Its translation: CASSWTSAMIYEQYF.

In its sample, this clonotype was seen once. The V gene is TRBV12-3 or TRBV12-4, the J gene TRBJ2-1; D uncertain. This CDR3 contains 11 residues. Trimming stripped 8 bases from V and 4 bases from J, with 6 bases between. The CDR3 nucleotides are TGTGCCAGCGGTTGGTACAATGAGCAGTTCTTC. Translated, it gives CASGWYNEQFF.

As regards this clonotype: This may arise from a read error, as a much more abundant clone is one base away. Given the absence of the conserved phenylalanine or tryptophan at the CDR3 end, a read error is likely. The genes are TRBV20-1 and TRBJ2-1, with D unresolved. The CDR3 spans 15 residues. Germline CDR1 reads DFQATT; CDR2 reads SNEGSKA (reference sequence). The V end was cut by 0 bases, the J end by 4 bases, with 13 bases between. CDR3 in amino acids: CSARDQAVRYNEQFL. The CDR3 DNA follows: TGCAGTGCTAGAGATCAAGCTGTTCGGTACAATGAGCAGTTCCTC.

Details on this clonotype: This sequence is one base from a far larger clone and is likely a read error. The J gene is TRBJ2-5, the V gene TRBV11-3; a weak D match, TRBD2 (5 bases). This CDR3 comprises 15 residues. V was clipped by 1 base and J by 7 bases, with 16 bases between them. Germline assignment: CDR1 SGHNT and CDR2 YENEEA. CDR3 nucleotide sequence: TGTGCCAGCAGCTTAGGGACTTTTATTAGAGGGACCCAGTACTTC. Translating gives CASSLGTFIRGTQYF.

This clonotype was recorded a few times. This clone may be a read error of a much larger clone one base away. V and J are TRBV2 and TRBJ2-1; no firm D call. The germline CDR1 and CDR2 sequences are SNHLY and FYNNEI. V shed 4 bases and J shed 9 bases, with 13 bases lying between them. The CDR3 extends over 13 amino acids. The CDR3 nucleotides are TGTGCCAGCAGTGCCTCGACTTCCGCTGAGCAGTTCTTC. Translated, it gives CASSASTSAEQFF.

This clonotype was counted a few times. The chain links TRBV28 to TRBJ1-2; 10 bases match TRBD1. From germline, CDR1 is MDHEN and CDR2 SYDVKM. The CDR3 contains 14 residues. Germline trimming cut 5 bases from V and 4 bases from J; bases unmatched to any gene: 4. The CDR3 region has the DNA TGTGCCAGCAGTATGACAGGGGGCCTCTATGGCTACACCTTC. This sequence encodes CASSMTGGLYGYTF.

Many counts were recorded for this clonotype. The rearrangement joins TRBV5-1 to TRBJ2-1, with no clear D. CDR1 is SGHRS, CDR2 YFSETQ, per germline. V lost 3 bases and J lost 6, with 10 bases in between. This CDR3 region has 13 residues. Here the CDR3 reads CASSSERGNEQFF. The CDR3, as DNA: TGCGCCAGCAGCTCTGAGAGAGGCAATGAGCAGTTCTTC.

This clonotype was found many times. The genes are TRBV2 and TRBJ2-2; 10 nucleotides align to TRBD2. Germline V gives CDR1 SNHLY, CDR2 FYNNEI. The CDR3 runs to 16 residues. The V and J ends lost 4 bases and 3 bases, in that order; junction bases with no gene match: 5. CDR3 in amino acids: CASSVASGSHTGELFF. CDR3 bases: TGTGCCAGCAGTGTCGCTAGCGGGAGCCACACCGGGGAGCTGTTTTTT.

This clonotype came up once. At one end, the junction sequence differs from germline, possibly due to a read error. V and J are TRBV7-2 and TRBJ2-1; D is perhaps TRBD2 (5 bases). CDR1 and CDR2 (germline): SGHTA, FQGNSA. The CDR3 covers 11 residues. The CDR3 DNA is TGTGCCAGCAGCTTAGTGGGCGGGCAGCTCTTC. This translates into CASSLVGGQLF.

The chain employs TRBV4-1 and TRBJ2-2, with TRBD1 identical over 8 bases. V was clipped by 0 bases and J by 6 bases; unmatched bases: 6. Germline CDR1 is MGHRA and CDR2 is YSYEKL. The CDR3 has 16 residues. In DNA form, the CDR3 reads TGCGCCAGCAGCCAAGATCGTCAGGGGGCGGCCGGGGAGCTGTTTTTT. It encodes CASSQDRQGAAGELFF.

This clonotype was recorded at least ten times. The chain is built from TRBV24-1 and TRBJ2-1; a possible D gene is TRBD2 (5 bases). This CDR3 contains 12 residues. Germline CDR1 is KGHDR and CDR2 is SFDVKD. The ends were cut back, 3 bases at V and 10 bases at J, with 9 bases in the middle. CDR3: CATSDDRREQFF. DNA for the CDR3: TGTGCCACCAGTGATGACCGGAGGGAGCAGTTCTTC.

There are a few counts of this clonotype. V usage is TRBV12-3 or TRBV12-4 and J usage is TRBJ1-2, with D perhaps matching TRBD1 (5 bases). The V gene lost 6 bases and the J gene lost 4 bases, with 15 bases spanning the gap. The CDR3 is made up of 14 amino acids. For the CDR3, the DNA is TGTGCCAGCAGCCCACCAGGGAAGAGCTATGGCTACACCTTC. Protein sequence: CASSPPGKSYGYTF.

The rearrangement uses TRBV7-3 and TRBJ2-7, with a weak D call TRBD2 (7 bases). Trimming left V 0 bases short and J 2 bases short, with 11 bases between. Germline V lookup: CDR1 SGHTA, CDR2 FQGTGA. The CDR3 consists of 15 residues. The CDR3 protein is CASSLTGGGAYEQYF. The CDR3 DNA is TGTGCCAGCAGCTTAACAGGGGGGGGCGCCTACGAGCAGTACTTC.

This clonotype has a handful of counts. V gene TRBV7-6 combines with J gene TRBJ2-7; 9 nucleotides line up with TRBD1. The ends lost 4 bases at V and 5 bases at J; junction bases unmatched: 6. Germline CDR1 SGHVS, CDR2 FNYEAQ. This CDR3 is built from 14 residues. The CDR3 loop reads CASSSGQGMDEQYF. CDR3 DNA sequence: TGTGCCAGCAGCTCCGGACAGGGGATGGACGAGCAGTACTTC. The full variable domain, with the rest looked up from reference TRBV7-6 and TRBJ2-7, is GAGVSQSPRYKVTKRGQDVALRCDPISGHVSLYWYRQALGQGPEFLTYFNYEAQQDKSGLPNDRFSAERPEGSISTLTIQRTEQRDSAMYRCASSSGQGMDEQYFGPGTRLTVT.

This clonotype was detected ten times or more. The DNA of the CDR3 is TGCGCCAGCAGCTTCCCGGGACAGGGGTCCCACGAGCAGTACTTC. Protein: CASSFPGQGSHEQYF. The chain is built from TRBV5-1 and TRBJ2-7; 10 positions match TRBD1. CDR3 length equals 15 residues. The germline CDR1 and CDR2 sequences are SGHRS and YFSETQ. V lost 2 bases, J lost 5 bases, and 7 bases stayed unmatched.

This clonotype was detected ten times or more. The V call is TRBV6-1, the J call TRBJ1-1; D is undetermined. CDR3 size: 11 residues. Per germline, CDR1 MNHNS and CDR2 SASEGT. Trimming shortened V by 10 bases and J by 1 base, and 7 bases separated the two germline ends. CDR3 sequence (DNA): TGTGCCACCACGAAGAACACTGAAGCTTTCTTT. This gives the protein CATTKNTEAFF.